The 27 T cell receptor beta chains below all came from one sample that was sequenced in a study of response to subunit inactivated influenza vaccine. One entry per CDR3 protein, called by TCRdb with MiXCR from the RT-PCR reads. The table includes 400,000 to 650,000 distinct CDR3 sequences, approximately 7.2% detected once. The sample consisted of PBMCs from blood, taken about 23 months after vaccination. The receptors originated from a man between 50 and 69 years old who received an inactivated influenza vaccine.

The chain recombines TRBV4-2 with TRBJ2-3, with 13 bases that match TRBD2. After removal of 3 bases from V and 0 bases from J, the junction contained 3 bases not matched to a gene. CDR3 length: 17 residues. Germline lookup yields CDR1 LGHNA and CDR2 YNFKEQ. The DNA for the CDR3 is TGTGCCAGCAGCCAGGGACTAGCGGGACCAAGCACAGATACGCAGTATTTT. Translating gives CASSQGLAGPSTDTQYF.

The CDR3 DNA reads as TGCGCCAGCAGCCAAGATGAGGGGAGTAAGCCCCAGCATTTT. It codes for CASSQDEGSKPQHF. The rearrangement links TRBV4-3 to TRBJ1-5, with D perhaps matching TRBD1 (5 bases). The V gene's germline CDR1 is LGHNA and CDR2 YSLEER. This CDR3 is 14 amino acids long. Trimming took off 0 bases at V and 8 bases at J, with 11 bases between the two ends.

Remarks on this clonotype: One junction end disagrees with the germline gene, perhaps due to a read error. The gene calls are TRBV14 and TRBJ2-2, with D unresolved. Germline CDR1 SGHDN, CDR2 FVKESK. The CDR3 is 15 amino acids. DNA of the CDR3: TGTGCCAGCGGCCAAGATTTGTCAGCCACCGGGGAGCTGTTTTTT. Translation gives CASGQDLSATGELFF. Together with reference TRBV14 and TRBJ2-2, the CDR3 gives the full variable domain: EAGVTQFPSHSVIEKGQTVTLRCDPISGHDNLYWYRRVMGKEIKFLLHFVKESKQDESGMPNNRFLAERTGGTYSTLKVQPAELEDSGVYFCASGQDLSATGELFFGEGSRLTVL.

There are many counts of this clonotype. The V call is TRBV9, the J call TRBJ2-1, with 7 bases lining up with TRBD2. V was pared by 0 bases and J by 4 bases, with 4 bases of the junction left unmatched. The germline V gene has CDR1 SGDLS and CDR2 YYNGEE. CDR3 size: 15 residues. Here the CDR3 DNA reads TGTGCCAGCAGCGTAGGACTAGCAGAGTACAATGAGCAGTTCTTC. Amino acids: CASSVGLAEYNEQFF.

At least ten counts were recorded for this clonotype. The V and J genes are TRBV5-1 and TRBJ1-5; tentative D call: TRBD1 (5 bases). CDR3 length: 13 residues. V was cut by 0 bases and J by 6 bases, with 7 bases left in between. The V gene's germline CDR1 is SGHRS and CDR2 YFSETQ. This CDR3 is CASSLAGSQPQHF. CDR3 coding DNA: TGCGCCAGCAGCTTGGCAGGGTCTCAGCCCCAGCATTTT.

V gene TRBV18 combines with J gene TRBJ1-3, with D possibly TRBD1 on 6 matching bases. Trimming took off 6 bases at V and 0 bases at J, with 12 bases between the two ends. The germline CDR1 and CDR2 sequences are KGHSH and LQKENI. The CDR3 runs to 15 residues. DNA of the CDR3: TGTGCCAGCTCTTCGGGACACGTCTCTGGAAACACCATATATTTT. Translation: CASSSGHVSGNTIYF.

The sample holds a few counts of this clonotype. The rearrangement uses TRBV24-1 and TRBJ1-4; 7 nucleotides line up with TRBD1. Trimming took 10 bases from V and 10 from J; bases not matched to a gene: 11. The CDR3 totals 13 residues. Germline loops: CDR1 KGHDR, CDR2 SFDVKD. Here the CDR3 reads CATSRQGDGKLFF. CDR3 in DNA: TGTGCCACGTCGCGACAGGGAGATGGAAAACTGTTTTTT.

This clonotype occurred many times. V and J are TRBV6-5 and TRBJ2-7; D not certain. The CDR3 loop spans 15 amino acids. In germline, CDR1 is MNHEY, CDR2 SVGAGI. Trimming shortened V by 0 bases and J by 5 bases, and 14 bases separated the two germline ends. The CDR3 nucleotides read TGTGCCAGCAGTTACTCGACCAGACTCCGCAACGAGCAGTACTTC. Encoded protein: CASSYSTRLRNEQYF.

The chain uses TRBV19 and TRBJ1-5; D unresolved. This CDR3 is 13 amino acids long. V lost 3 bases, J lost 4 bases, and 7 bases lay in between. Germline V gene lookup returns CDR1 LNHDA and CDR2 SQIVND (reference sequence). The CDR3 nucleotides are TGTGCCAGTAGTATTTGGGAAAATCAGCCCCAGCATTTT. Its translation is CASSIWENQPQHF.

This clonotype was observed at least ten times. V and J are TRBV3-1 and TRBJ2-1; unclear D gene. The CDR3 length is 14 residues. Trimming left V 5 bases short and J 0 bases short, with 8 bases between. Germline CDR1 LGHDT, CDR2 YNNKEL (reference sequence). The CDR3 reads CASSARSSYNEQFF. The DNA of the CDR3 is TGTGCCAGCAGCGCAAGAAGCTCCTACAATGAGCAGTTCTTC.

This clonotype was seen many times. The chain joins TRBV5-1 to TRBJ1-4; no definite D call. V gave up 3 bases and J gave up 8 bases, with 20 bases separating them. The CDR3 has 16 amino acids. Per the germline V gene, CDR1 is SGHRS and CDR2 is YFSETQ. CDR3 in DNA: TGCGCCAGCAGCTACGGACGCTCCGGGTCCGGGGAAAAACTGTTTTTT. Translating it yields CASSYGRSGSGEKLFF.

In its sample, this clonotype was seen many times. This chain uses TRBV6-5 with TRBJ1-1; D unresolved. The CDR3 totals 12 residues. Trimming removed 2 bases from V and 8 bases from J, with 9 bases in between. Germline V lookup: CDR1 MNHEY, CDR2 SVGAGI. The CDR3 coding sequence is TGTGCCAGCAGTTACCTGGGCAGGGAAGCTTTCTTT. Translated, it gives CASSYLGREAFF.

This clonotype was found many times. This chain connects TRBV7-8 to TRBJ2-7; 10 positions agree with TRBD1. The length of the CDR3 is 13 residues. V was pared by 5 bases and J by 5 bases, with 3 bases of the junction left unmatched. Germline-derived CDR1 and CDR2 are SGHVS and FQNEAQ. Here the CDR3 reads CASSEGTGDEQYF. The CDR3 DNA reads TGTGCCAGCAGCGAGGGGACAGGGGACGAGCAGTACTTC.

In this sample, this clonotype turned up a few times. The chain is built from TRBV5-1 and TRBJ1-1; a possible D gene is TRBD1 (5 bases). V was trimmed by 1 base and J by 4 bases, leaving 14 bases between them. The CDR3 contains 15 residues. Germline-derived CDR1 and CDR2 are SGHRS and YFSETQ. This chain's CDR3 is CASSLRSAGPTEAFF. The CDR3 DNA reads TGCGCCAGCAGCTTGCGGTCGGCAGGGCCCACTGAAGCTTTCTTT.

This clonotype was recorded many times. For the CDR3, the DNA is TGTGCCACCCTGAGGGCAGGGGGCACCGGGGAGCTGTTTTTT. Its translation: CATLRAGGTGELFF. V gene TRBV7-6 combines with J gene TRBJ2-2; 7 nucleotides match TRBD1. V lost 10 bases to trimming and J lost 4 bases; unmatched junction nucleotides: 9. Germline CDR1 and CDR2: SGHVS and FNYEAQ. CDR3 length: 14 residues.

The sample holds many counts of this clonotype. The chain has TRBV6-2 or TRBV6-3 and TRBJ1-1; D is undetermined. The CDR3 has 11 amino acids. Germline V gene data show CDR1 as MNHEY and CDR2 as SVGEGT. The ends were cut back, 6 bases at V and 6 bases at J, with 8 bases in the middle. The CDR3: CASSQYAEAFF. In DNA, the CDR3 is TGTGCCAGCAGCCAATATGCTGAAGCTTTCTTT.

This clonotype showed up just a few times. The chain recombines TRBV3-1 with TRBJ1-2; D not resolved. Germline V gene lookup returns CDR1 LGHDT and CDR2 YNNKEL (reference sequence). Trimming took 1 base from V and 3 from J, leaving 12 bases between them. The CDR3 totals 15 residues. DNA of the CDR3: TGTGCCAGCAGCCAAGGCCGGGGTAGACACTATGGCTACACCTTC. This codes for CASSQGRGRHYGYTF.

This clonotype was recorded a few times. V gene TRBV5-5 combines with J gene TRBJ2-2; D possibly corresponds to TRBD1 (6 bases). Germline V lookup: CDR1 SGHKS, CDR2 YYEKEE (reference sequence). The CDR3 spans 15 residues. The V end lost 4 bases, the J end lost 5 bases, and 15 bases lay between the germline ends. CDR3 nucleotides: TGTGCCAGCAGCGCATCTAACAGGGCAACCGGGGAGCTGTTTTTT. It specifies CASSASNRATGELFF.

This clonotype was counted a few times. The chain has TRBV15 and TRBJ2-3; D gene unclear. Germline lookup yields CDR1 LNHNV and CDR2 YYDKDF (reference sequence). Trimming cost V 5 bases and J 3 bases, with 9 bases left between them. The CDR3 loop spans 13 amino acids. The CDR3 protein is CATSPVRTDTQYF. The CDR3 nucleotides are TGTGCCACCAGCCCAGTCCGGACAGATACGCAGTATTTT. The full variable domain, completed using reference TRBV15 and TRBJ2-3, is DAMVIQNPRYQVTQFGKPVTLSCSQTLNHNVMYWYQQKSSQAPKLLFHYYDKDFNNEADTPDNFQSRRPNTSFCFLDIRSPGLGDTAMYLCATSPVRTDTQYFGPGTRLTVL.

This clonotype was picked up many times. The rearrangement uses TRBV5-1 and TRBJ1-2, with TRBD1 matching over 8 bases. The V gene end was trimmed by 3 bases and the J gene end by 6 bases; junction bases not matched to a gene: 7. CDR1 is SGHRS, CDR2 YFSETQ, per germline. The CDR3 totals 14 residues. Written as DNA, the CDR3 is TGCGCCAGCAGCTGGAGCAGGGGGCTCGATGGCTACACCTTC. Translated: CASSWSRGLDGYTF.

This rearrangement joins TRBV4-3 to TRBJ1-1, with D perhaps matching TRBD1 (6 bases). Germline V gene lookup returns CDR1 LGHNA and CDR2 YSLEER. This CDR3 spans 16 amino acids. V was cut by 0 bases and J by 1 base, with 12 bases left in between. CDR3 loop: CASSQEAGRGNTEAFF. CDR3 DNA sequence: TGCGCCAGCAGCCAAGAGGCCGGCAGGGGGAACACTGAAGCTTTCTTT.

The chain joins TRBV3-1 to TRBJ2-3; D not certain. V was cut by 7 bases and J by 6 bases, with 8 bases left in between. The germline CDR1 and CDR2 sequences are LGHDT and YNNKEL (reference sequence). The CDR3 consists of 11 residues. Here the CDR3 DNA reads TGTGCCAGCACCCTAGTCGATACGCAGTATTTT. It yields the protein CASTLVDTQYF.

The V call is TRBV7-9, the J call TRBJ1-4; D unresolved. Germline V gene data show CDR1 as SEHNR and CDR2 as FQNEAQ (reference sequence). The ends were cut back, 5 bases at V and 6 bases at J, with 13 bases in the middle. This CDR3 has 14 amino acids. As DNA, the CDR3 is TGTGCCAGCAGCGCCCCGCCCGGACATGAAAAACTGTTTTTT. This codes for CASSAPPGHEKLFF.

This clonotype was seen many times. This chain uses TRBV29-1 with TRBJ2-3, with 7 bases aligning to TRBD2. Losses at the gene ends were 4 bases for V and 1 base for J; bases not matched to a gene: 5. Germline-derived CDR1 and CDR2 are SQVTM and ANQGSEA. The CDR3 spans 14 residues. The CDR3 spells CSVVPSGRTDTQYF. CDR3 bases: TGCAGCGTTGTGCCTAGCGGCCGCACAGATACGCAGTATTTT.

The chain is built from TRBV25-1 and TRBJ2-1; the match to TRBD2 covers 9 bases. The CDR3 runs to 18 residues. Germline V gene sequence: CDR1 MGHDK, CDR2 SYGVNS. The V and J ends lost 4 bases and 4 bases, in that order; junction bases with no gene match: 14. CDR3 residues: CASSAVSGLAGRYNEQFF. CDR3 sequence (DNA): TGTGCCAGCAGTGCCGTTAGCGGCCTAGCGGGGAGGTACAATGAGCAGTTCTTC.

Ten or more counts support this clonotype. J is TRBJ2-7 and V is TRBV4-3; D gene uncertain. V was clipped by 0 bases and J by 0 bases, with 6 bases between them. The CDR3 is made up of 14 amino acids. Germline values: CDR1 LGHNA, CDR2 YSLEER. The CDR3 loop reads CASSQEAASYEQYF. CDR3 nucleotide sequence: TGCGCCAGCAGCCAAGAGGCAGCCTCCTACGAGCAGTACTTC.

This clonotype was detected ten times or more. V gene TRBV5-1 combines with J gene TRBJ1-4; possibly TRBD1 for D (5 bases). Germline V gives CDR1 SGHRS, CDR2 YFSETQ. Trimming removed 4 bases at V and 3 bases at J, with 13 bases between. The length of the CDR3 is 15 residues. The CDR3 region has the DNA TGCGCCAGCAGCCCCCACCAGGGACCTAATGAAAAACTGTTTTTT. The encoded protein is CASSPHQGPNEKLFF.